The 4 T cell receptor beta chains given below trace back to one sample, sequenced in a study of T cells in Graves' hyperthyroidism and ophthalmopathy. Authors of the study amplified TCR beta CDR3 regions from RNA transcripts. TCR CDR3 underwent first-round RT-PCR with the HTBI primer set. TCRdb reanalysed the multiplex PCR reads using MiXCR and keeps one entry per CDR3 protein. The table lists some 550,000 distinct CDR3 sequences, approximately 16% of them singletons. Sample: blood. These receptors were collected from a middle-aged woman with Graves' ophthalmopathy.

This clonotype was seen only a few times. The chain's CDR3 is CASSHPGQAYEQYF. In DNA form, the CDR3 reads TGTGCCAGCAGCCATCCGGGACAGGCCTACGAGCAGTACTTC. The chain couples TRBV14 to TRBJ2-7, with 8 bases that match TRBD1. This CDR3 region has 14 residues. J gave up 2 bases and V 3 bases, and 3 bases lay outside the gene matches. Germline CDR1 reads SGHDN; CDR2 reads FVKESK.

The rearrangement links TRBV19 to TRBJ2-4, with D perhaps TRBD2 (7 bases). Trimming shortened V by 6 bases and J by 6 bases, and 18 bases separated the two germline ends. The CDR3 extends over 15 amino acids. Germline CDR1 and CDR2: LNHDA and SQIVND (reference sequence). CDR3 nucleotide sequence: TGTGCCAGTAGCGACGGAGGGGGGGCTAGAAACATTCAGTACTTC. Amino acid sequence: CASSDGGGARNIQYF.

This clonotype was recorded only once. V and J are TRBV12-3 or TRBV12-4 and TRBJ1-1; D gene ambiguous. The CDR3 contains 15 residues. The V and J ends lost 3 bases and 0 bases respectively, with 11 bases between them. CDR3 DNA sequence: TGTGCCAGCAGTTTGAGAGAAGCGATGAACACTGAAGCTTTCTTT. It codes for CASSLREAMNTEAFF.

V is TRBV6-1 and J is TRBJ2-1, with D tentatively TRBD2 (6 bases). This CDR3 region has 16 residues. The V end lost 2 bases, the J end lost 0 bases, and 11 bases lay between the germline ends. CDR1 is MNHNS and CDR2 is SASEGT in the germline V gene. The CDR3 DNA sequence: TGTGCCAGCAGTGAAAGAGCGGGTGCCTCCTACAATGAGCAGTTCTTC. This gives the protein CASSERAGASYNEQFF.